This TCR beta chain appears in the sequencing data of a study of blood T cell repertoires in COVID-19. Overall study: Both acute and convalescent COVID-19 samples were obtained from the United States, Italy and Spain. T cells, B-cell-depleted T cells, or PBMCs provided the cDNA or gDNA that served as material.

TCRdb's copy holds only in-frame clones and misses some; the assay was immunoSEQ multiplex PCR. Of over 300,000 clones listed, 89% are singletons. CDR3 length: 14 residues. V dropped 5 bases and J dropped 1; count of bases not matched to a gene: 5. CDR1 SGHTA and CDR2 FQGTGA come from the germline V gene. The rearrangement uses TRBV7-3 and TRBJ2-7, with TRBD2 matching over 7 bases. The sequence was obtained from a man between 18 and 29 years old who had recovered from COVID-19. The sequenced sample consisted of peripheral blood. The CDR3 DNA reads TGTGCCAGCAGCCCTCTAGCGGAGTCCTACGAGCAGTACTTC. This translates into CASSPLAESYEQYF.